A single sample is the source of the 5 T cell receptor beta chains below, sequenced in a study of T cells in Graves' hyperthyroidism and ophthalmopathy. Using RNA transcripts as the source, TCR beta CDR3 regions were amplified. RT-PCR in the first round (using the HTBI primer set) targeted the TCR CDR3. MiXCR, applied by TCRdb to the multiplex PCR reads, yields one record per CDR3 protein. The table lists around 430,000 distinct CDR3 sequences, about 15% of them singletons. The specimen sequenced was blood. All receptors derive from a woman aged 25 to 39 with Graves' hyperthyroidism.

This clonotype was detected many times. The chain employs TRBV3-1 and TRBJ2-7; TRBD2 agrees at 9 bases. The CDR3 contains 14 residues. After removal of 3 bases from V and 3 bases from J, the junction contained 3 bases not matched to a gene. In germline, CDR1 is LGHDT, CDR2 YNNKEL (reference sequence). Here the CDR3 reads CASSQLAGSYEQYF. The DNA for the CDR3 is TGTGCCAGCAGCCAGCTAGCGGGAAGCTACGAGCAGTACTTC.

The V and J genes are TRBV7-9 and TRBJ2-3; 9 nucleotides align to TRBD2. This CDR3 spans 17 amino acids. Germline CDR1 reads SEHNR; CDR2 reads FQNEAQ (reference sequence). Trimming cost V 0 bases and J 2 bases; bases outside gene matches: 6. The DNA of the CDR3 is TGTGCCAGCAGCTTAGCCCAGGGACTAGCTCCCACAGATACGCAGTATTTT. Residues: CASSLAQGLAPTDTQYF.

This clonotype was detected many times. The chain has TRBV28 and TRBJ2-4, with TRBD2 identical over 10 bases. Trimming removed 5 bases from V and 4 bases from J; junction bases left unmatched: 11. Per germline, CDR1 MDHEN and CDR2 SYDVKM. The length of the CDR3 is 17 residues. The CDR3 reads CASSERGGVREKNIQYF. The CDR3 DNA is TGTGCCAGCAGTGAGCGGGGGGGGGTCCGGGAGAAAAACATTCAGTACTTC. Full variable domain (rest looked up from reference TRBV28 and TRBJ2-4): DVKVTQSSRYLVKRTGEKVFLECVQDMDHENMFWYRQDPGLGLRLIYFSYDVKMKEKGDIPEGYSVSREKKERFSLILESASTNQTSMYLCASSERGGVREKNIQYFGAGTRLSVL.

This clonotype appeared a few times. As DNA, the CDR3 is TGTGCCAGCAGTGAGAGGGGGCTTAATGAAAAACTGTTTTTT. It yields the protein CASSERGLNEKLFF. V gene TRBV6-1 combines with J gene TRBJ1-4, with 7 nucleotides matching TRBD1. This CDR3 comprises 14 residues. From germline, CDR1 is MNHNS and CDR2 SASEGT. The trim removed 3 bases at V and 4 bases at J, leaving 2 bases unmatched.

This clonotype was detected ten times or more. The chain has TRBV28 and TRBJ2-3; 11 nucleotides match TRBD2. Losses at the gene ends were 11 bases for V and 3 bases for J; bases not matched to a gene: 7. Germline CDR1 MDHEN, CDR2 SYDVKM. This CDR3 is 14 amino acids long. CDR3 sequence reads: CAGPSGRWTDTQYF. CDR3 coding DNA: TGTGCCGGCCCTAGCGGGAGGTGGACAGATACGCAGTATTTT.